The text below deals with one T cell receptor beta chain. Its antigen remains unidentified. The CDR3 has 17 amino acids. Germline loops: CDR1 LNHDA, CDR2 SQIVND (reference sequence). Trimming took 5 bases from V and 0 from J, leaving 14 bases between them. These data come from a study of OX40 agonist ivuxolimab in advanced cancers. Study-wide findings and caveats: Nonresponders included some who also had low normalized T-cell clonal expansion.

Generated by immunoSEQ multiplex PCR, the TCRdb table keeps only in-frame clones and is missing some. The table includes around 84,000 clones, roughly four fifths detected once. The source of this sequence is an adult with an advanced solid tumor such as melanoma, head and neck, liver or kidney cancer. The rearrangement uses TRBV19 and TRBJ2-6; D is uncertain. The specimen comprised CD4+ or CD8+ T cells sorted from blood, sampled in a trial of the OX40 agonist ivuxolimab. The CDR3 sequence is CASSSPHDASGANVLTF. CDR3 in DNA: TGTGCCAGTAGTTCCCCGCACGATGCCTCTGGGGCCAACGTCCTGACTTTC.